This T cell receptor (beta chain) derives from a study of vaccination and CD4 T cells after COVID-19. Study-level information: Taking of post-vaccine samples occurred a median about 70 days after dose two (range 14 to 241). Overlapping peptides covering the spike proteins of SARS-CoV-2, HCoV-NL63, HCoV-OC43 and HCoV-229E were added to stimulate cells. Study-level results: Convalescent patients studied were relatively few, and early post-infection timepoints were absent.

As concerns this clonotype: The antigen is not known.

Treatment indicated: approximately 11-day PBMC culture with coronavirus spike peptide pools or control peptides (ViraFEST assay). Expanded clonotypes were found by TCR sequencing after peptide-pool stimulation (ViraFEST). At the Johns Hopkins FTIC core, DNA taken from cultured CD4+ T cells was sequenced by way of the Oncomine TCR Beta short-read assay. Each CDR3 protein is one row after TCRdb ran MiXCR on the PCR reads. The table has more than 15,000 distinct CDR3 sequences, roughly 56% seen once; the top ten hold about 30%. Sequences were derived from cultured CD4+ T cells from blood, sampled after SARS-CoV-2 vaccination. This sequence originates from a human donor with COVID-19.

Here the CDR3 DNA reads TGTGCCAGCAGCAAAGTCACAGGACTACCTTATAGCAATCAGCCCCAGCATTTT. Its translation: CASSKVTGLPYSNQPQHF. This rearrangement joins TRBV21-1 to TRBJ1-5. TRBV21-1 is a pseudogene locus. The CDR3 consists of 18 residues.